The T cell receptor (beta chain) under discussion was sequenced for a study of STAT3 mutations in large granular lymphocyte leukemia. Background on the study: More than half of T-LGLL patients received immunosuppressive therapy.

The germline CDR1 and CDR2 sequences are LNHDA and SQIVND (reference sequence). This CDR3 is built from 16 residues. J was trimmed by 2 bases and V by 5 bases; bases with no gene match: 9. About 40,773 productive templates were obtained per sample on average. Sequenced by immunoSEQ multiplex PCR; TCRdb stores in-frame clones only, minus some. Seen here are 30,000 to 35,000 clones, about 80% observed once, and the top ten hold approximately 31%. General study findings and limits: Differing intervals and regimens complicate linking therapy response to clone burden. At least one immunodominant TCR beta clonotype appeared in every T-cell large granular lymphocyte leukemia patient. In several patients, dominant TCR clone burden exceeded STAT3 mutant burden.

This clone has more than one count but fewer than ten. Its antigen is not identified. V is TRBV19 and J is TRBJ1-5, with 7 bases lining up with TRBD1. The receptor was isolated from a woman between 45 and 65 years old with T-cell large granular lymphocyte leukemia. Some clones in this sample may be carry-over from other donors' samples. Source material: peripheral blood mononuclear cells. The chain's CDR3 is CASSQGGGNGNQPQHF. DNA for the CDR3: TGTGCCAGTAGTCAGGGGGGAGGCAACGGCAATCAGCCCCAGCATTTT.